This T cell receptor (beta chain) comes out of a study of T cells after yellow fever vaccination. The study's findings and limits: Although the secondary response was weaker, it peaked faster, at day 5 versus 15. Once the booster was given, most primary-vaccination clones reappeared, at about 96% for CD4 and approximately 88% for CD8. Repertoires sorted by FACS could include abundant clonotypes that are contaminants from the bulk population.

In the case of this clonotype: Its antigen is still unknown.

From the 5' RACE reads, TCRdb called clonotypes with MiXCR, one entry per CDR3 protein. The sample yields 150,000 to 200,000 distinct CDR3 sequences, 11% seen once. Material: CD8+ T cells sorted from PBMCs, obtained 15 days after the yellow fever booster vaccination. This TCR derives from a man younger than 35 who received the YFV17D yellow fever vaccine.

For the CDR3, the DNA is TGTGCCAGCATGGAAGGGCCATATGGCTACACCTTC. This gives the protein CASMEGPYGYTF. V gene TRBV6-6 combines with J gene TRBJ1-2; D unresolved. CDR1 and CDR2 (germline): MNHNY, SVGAGI (reference sequence). This CDR3 has 12 residues. V lost 7 bases to trimming and J lost 5 bases, with 11 bases between them.